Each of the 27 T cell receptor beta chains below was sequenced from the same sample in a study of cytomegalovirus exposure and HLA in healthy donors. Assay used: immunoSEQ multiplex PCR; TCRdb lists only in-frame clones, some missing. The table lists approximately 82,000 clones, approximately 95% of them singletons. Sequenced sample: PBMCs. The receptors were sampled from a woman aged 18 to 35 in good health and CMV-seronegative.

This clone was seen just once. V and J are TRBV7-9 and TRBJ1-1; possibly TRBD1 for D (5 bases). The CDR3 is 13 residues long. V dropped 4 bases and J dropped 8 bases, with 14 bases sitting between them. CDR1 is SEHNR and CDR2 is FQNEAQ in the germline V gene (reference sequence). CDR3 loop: CASSWVQVAEAFF. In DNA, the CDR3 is TGTGCCAGCAGCTGGGTACAGGTTGCAGAAGCTTTCTTT.

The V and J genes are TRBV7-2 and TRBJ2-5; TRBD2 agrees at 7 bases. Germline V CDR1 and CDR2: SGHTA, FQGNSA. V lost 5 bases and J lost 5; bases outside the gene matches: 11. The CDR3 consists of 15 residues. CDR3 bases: TGTGCCAGCAGCCATCGGTGGCGGGAGTTTGAGACCCAGTACTTC. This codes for CASSHRWREFETQYF.

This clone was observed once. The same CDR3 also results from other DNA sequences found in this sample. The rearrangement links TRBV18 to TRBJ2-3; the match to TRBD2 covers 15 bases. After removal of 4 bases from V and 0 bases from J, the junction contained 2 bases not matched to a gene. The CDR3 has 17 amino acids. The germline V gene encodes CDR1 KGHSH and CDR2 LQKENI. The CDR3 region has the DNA TGTGCCAGCTCACGGACTAGCGGGGGGGCCAGCACAGATACGCAGTATTTT. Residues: CASSRTSGGASTDTQYF.

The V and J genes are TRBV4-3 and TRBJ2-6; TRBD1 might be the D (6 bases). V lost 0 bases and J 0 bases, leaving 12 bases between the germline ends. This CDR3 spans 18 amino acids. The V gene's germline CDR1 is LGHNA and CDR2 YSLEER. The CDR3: CASSQEGRGISGANVLTF. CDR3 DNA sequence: TGCGCCAGCAGCCAAGAAGGCAGGGGTATCTCTGGGGCCAACGTCCTGACTTTC.

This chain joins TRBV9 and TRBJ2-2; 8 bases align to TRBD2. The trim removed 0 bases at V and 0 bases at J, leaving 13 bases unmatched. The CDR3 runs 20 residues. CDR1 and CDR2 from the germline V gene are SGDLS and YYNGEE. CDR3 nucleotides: TGTGCCAGCAGCGTAGTAGTGATGAGTGCGGGGGGAACGAACACCGGGGAGCTGTTTTTT. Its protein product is CASSVVVMSAGGTNTGELFF.

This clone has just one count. The CDR3 DNA reads TGTGCCAGCAGCTTCGAGGGCACTGAAGCTTTCTTT. This encodes CASSFEGTEAFF. The V gene is TRBV5-6, the J gene TRBJ1-1; D not resolved. Germline loops: CDR1 SGHDT, CDR2 YYEEEE. The CDR3 totals 12 residues. Trimming stripped 2 bases from V and 4 bases from J, with 6 bases between.

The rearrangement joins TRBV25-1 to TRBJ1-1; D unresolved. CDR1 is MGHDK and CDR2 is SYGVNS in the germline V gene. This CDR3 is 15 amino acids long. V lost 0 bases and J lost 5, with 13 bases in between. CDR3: CASSEYAGVGTEAFF. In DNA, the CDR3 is TGTGCCAGCAGTGAATATGCCGGGGTTGGGACTGAAGCTTTCTTT. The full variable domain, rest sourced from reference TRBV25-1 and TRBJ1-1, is EADIYQTPRYLVIGTGKKITLECSQTMGHDKMYWYQQDPGMELHLIHYSYGVNSTEKGDLSSESTVSRIRTEHFPLTLESARPSHTSQYLCASSEYAGVGTEAFFGQGTRLTVV.

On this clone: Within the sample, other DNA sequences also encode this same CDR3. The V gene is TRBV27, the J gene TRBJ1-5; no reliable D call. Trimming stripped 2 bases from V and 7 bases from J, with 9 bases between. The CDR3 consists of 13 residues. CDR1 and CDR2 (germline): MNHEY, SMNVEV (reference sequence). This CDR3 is CASSLGRGQPQHF. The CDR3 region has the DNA TGTGCCAGCAGTTTAGGAAGAGGCCAGCCCCAGCATTTT.

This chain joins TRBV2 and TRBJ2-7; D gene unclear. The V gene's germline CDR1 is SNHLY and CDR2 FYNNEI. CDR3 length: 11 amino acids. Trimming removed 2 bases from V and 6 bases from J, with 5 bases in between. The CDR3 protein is CASSELGEQYF. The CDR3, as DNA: TGTGCCAGCAGTGAACTCGGCGAGCAGTACTTC.

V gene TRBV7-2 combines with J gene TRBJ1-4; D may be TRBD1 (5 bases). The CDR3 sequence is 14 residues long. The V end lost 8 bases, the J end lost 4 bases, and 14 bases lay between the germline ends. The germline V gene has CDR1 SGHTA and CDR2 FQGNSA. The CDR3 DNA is TGTGCCAGCGGCAAGCCAGGGTTTAATGAAAAACTGTTTTTT. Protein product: CASGKPGFNEKLFF.

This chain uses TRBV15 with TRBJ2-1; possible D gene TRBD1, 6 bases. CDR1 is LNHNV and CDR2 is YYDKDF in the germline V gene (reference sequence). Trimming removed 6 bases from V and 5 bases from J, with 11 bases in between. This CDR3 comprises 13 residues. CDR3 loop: CATRGQSNNEQFF. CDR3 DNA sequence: TGTGCCACCAGAGGACAGTCGAACAATGAGCAGTTCTTC. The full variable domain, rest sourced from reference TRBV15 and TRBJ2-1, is DAMVIQNPRYQVTQFGKPVTLSCSQTLNHNVMYWYQQKSSQAPKLLFHYYDKDFNNEADTPDNFQSRRPNTSFCFLDIRSPGLGDTAMYLCATRGQSNNEQFFGPGTRLTVL.

The DNA of the CDR3 is TGTGCCAGCAGCCCCCACAGGGGGCGGATGTCTAATGAAAAACTGTTTTTT. It is translated as CASSPHRGRMSNEKLFF. The chain carries TRBV7-8 and TRBJ1-4; 9 nucleotides align to TRBD1. In germline, CDR1 is SGHVS, CDR2 FQNEAQ. There are 17 residues in the CDR3. V shed 5 bases, J shed 3 bases, and the junction held 10 bases outside the gene matches.

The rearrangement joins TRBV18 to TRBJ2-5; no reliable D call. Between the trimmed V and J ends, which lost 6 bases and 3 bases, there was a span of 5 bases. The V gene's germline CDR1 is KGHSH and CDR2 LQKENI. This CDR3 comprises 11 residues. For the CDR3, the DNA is TGTGCCAGCTCGAGAGAAGAGACCCAGTACTTC. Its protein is CASSREETQYF.

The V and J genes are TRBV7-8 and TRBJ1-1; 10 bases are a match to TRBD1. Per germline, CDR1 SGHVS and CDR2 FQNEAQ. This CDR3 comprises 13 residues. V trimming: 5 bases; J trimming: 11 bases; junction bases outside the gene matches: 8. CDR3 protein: CASSQPDRGDAFF. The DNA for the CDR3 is TGTGCCAGCAGCCAACCGGACAGGGGGGACGCTTTCTTT.

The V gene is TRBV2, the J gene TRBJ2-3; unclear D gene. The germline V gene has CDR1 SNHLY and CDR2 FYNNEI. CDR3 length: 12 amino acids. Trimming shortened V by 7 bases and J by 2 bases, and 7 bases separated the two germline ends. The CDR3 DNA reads TGTGCCAGCAAGGCGGACACAGATACGCAGTATTTT. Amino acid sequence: CASKADTDTQYF.

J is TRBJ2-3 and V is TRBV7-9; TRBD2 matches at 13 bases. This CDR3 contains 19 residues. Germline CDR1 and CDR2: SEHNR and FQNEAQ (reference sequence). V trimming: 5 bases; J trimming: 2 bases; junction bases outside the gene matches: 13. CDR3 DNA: TGTGCCAGCAGCCCACCCCGCGGACTAGCGGGGGTAAACACAGATACGCAGTATTTT. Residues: CASSPPRGLAGVNTDTQYF.

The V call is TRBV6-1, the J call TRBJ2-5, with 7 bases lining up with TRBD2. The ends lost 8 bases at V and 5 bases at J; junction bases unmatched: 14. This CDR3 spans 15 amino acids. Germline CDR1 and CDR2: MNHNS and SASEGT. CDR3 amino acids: CASLGGWGVVETQYF. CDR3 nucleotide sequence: TGTGCCAGCTTGGGGGGGTGGGGGGTTGTGGAGACCCAGTACTTC.

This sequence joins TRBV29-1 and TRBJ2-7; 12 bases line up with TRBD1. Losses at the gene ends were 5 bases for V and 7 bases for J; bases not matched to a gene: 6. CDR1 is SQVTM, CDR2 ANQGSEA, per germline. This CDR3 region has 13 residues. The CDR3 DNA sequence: TGCAGCGTTCGGGGACAGGGGGCGGGGGAGCAGTACTTC. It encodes CSVRGQGAGEQYF.

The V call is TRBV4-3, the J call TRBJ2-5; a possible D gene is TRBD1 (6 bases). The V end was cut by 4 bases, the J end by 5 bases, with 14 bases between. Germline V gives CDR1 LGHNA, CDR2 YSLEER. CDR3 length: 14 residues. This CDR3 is CASSPRQAGETQYF. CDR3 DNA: TGCGCCAGCAGCCCAAGACAGGCAGGGGAGACCCAGTACTTC.

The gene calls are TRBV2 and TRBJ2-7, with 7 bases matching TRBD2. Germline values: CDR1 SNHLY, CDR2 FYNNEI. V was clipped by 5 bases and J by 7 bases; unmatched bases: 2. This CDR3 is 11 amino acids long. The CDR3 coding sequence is TGTGCCAGCAGTCCACTAGCGGAGCAGTACTTC. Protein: CASSPLAEQYF.

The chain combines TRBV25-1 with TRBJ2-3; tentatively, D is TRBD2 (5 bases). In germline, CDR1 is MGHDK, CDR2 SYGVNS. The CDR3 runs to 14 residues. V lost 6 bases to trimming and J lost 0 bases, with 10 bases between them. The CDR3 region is CASSVPGSTDTQYF. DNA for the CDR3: TGTGCCAGCAGCGTTCCGGGAAGCACAGATACGCAGTATTTT.

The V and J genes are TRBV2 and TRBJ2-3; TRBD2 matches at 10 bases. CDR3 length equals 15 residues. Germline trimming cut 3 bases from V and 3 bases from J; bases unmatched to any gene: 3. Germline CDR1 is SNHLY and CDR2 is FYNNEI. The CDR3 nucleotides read TGTGCCAGCAGTGATGGGACTAGCGTAACAGATACGCAGTATTTT. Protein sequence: CASSDGTSVTDTQYF.

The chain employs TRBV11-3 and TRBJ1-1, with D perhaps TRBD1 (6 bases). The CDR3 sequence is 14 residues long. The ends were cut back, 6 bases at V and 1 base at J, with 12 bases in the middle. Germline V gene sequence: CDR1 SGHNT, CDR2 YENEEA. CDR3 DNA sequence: TGTGCCAGCAGTATAGGGGGAAGGAACACTGAAGCTTTCTTT. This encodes CASSIGGRNTEAFF. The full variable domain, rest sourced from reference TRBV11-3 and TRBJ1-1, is EAGVVQSPRYKIIEKKQPVAFWCNPISGHNTLYWYLQNLGQGPELLIRYENEEAVDDSQLPKDRFSAERLKGVDSTLKIQPAELGDSAVYLCASSIGGRNTEAFFGQGTRLTVV.

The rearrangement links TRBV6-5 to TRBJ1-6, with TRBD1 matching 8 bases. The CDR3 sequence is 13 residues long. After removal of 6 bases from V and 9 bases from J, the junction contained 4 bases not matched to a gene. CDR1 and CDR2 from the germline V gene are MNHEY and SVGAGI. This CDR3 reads CASSDRGGSPLHF. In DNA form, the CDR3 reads TGTGCCAGCAGCGACAGGGGTGGTTCACCCCTCCACTTT.

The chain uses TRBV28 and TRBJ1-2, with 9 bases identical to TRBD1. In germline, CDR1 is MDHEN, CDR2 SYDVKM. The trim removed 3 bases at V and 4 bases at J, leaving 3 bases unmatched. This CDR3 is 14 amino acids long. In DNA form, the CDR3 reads TGTGCCAGCAGTTTTTGGGACAGGGTCTATGGCTACACCTTC. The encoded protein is CASSFWDRVYGYTF.

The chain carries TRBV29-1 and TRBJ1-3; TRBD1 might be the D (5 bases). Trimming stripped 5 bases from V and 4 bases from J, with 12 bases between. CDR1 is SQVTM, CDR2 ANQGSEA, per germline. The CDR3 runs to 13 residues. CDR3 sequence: CSVTRDSGNTIYF. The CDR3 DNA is TGCAGCGTTACCAGGGATTCCGGAAACACCATATATTTT.

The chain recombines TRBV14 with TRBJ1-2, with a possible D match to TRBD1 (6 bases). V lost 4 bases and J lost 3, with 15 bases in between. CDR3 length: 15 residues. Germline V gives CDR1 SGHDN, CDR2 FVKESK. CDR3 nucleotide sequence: TGTGCCAGCAGCCCTTTACAGGGTCCTTACTATGGCTACACCTTC. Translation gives CASSPLQGPYYGYTF.